This T cell receptor (beta chain) was profiled in a study of metastatic and nonmetastatic thyroid tumors (dated by TCRdb to about 2020). Regarding the complete study: Repertoires from peripheral blood and from tumor or nodule tissue samples of malignant and benign thyroid patients were compared.

This clone was observed at least ten times. What antigen it recognizes has not been identified. No base quality values were provided; no much bigger clone lies one nucleotide off. Before undergoing thyroid surgery, none of the patients had been given any kind of treatment. Patient clinical samples collected from about 2012 to 2018 were retrospectively analysed using T-cell receptor beta sequencing. The CDR3 sequence holds 19 residues, the cysteine and phenylalanine included. Only CDR3 DNA remains: 57 bases, in frame from the first base. CDR1 MNHEY and CDR2 SVGEGT are derived from the germline V gene. V lost 0 bases and J lost 4 bases, and the count of bases not matched to a germline gene is 10. Libraries were built with PCR. Sequenced using an Illumina HiSeq 4000. High-throughput sequencing was used to profile the TCR beta-chain CDR3 region of every patient. The paper's processing steps were these. CDR3 differences across clinicopathological groups were used to build a classifier for discriminating distant-metastatic papillary thyroid cancer patients. To measure repertoire diversity the researchers used the Shannon index, while the Morisita-Horn index served to gauge how similar the tumor and blood repertoires were. TCRdb trimmed public reads at Q25 via fastp, called clones via MiXCR and kept in-frame beta chains. TCRdb assigned the V and J calls; the authors' analysis was not used. The sample table lists tens of thousands of clones, around 9.9% of them with a count of one. The ten most abundant clones make up just under 30% of the sample.

Here is what the overall study found, with its caveats: TCR beta diversity was reported as significantly higher in malignant tumors than in benign nodules, in both blood and tumor samples.

Sequencing was carried out using blood. The chain couples TRBV6-2 or TRBV6-3 to TRBJ2-1, and 12 junction bases match TRBD2. This receptor was taken from a female donor with papillary thyroid cancer or a benign thyroid nodule (not recorded which). Some clones in this sample may be carry-over from other donors' samples. The CDR3 here reads CASSYSLTRTSGAYNEQFF. The nucleotides read TGTGCCAGCAGTTACTCTCTTACAAGGACTAGCGGGGCATACAATGAGCAGTTCTTC.